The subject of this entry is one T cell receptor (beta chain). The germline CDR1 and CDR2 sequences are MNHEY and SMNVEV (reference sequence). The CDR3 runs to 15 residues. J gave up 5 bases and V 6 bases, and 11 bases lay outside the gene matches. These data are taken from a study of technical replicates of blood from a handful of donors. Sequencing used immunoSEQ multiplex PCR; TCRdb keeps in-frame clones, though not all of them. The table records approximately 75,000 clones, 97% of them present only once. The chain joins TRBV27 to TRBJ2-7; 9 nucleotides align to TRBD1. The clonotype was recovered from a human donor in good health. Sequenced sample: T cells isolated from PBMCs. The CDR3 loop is CASRYTGTGIHEQYF. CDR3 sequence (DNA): TGTGCCAGCAGATATACCGGGACAGGGATCCACGAGCAGTACTTC.